A single sample is the source of the 14 T cell receptor beta chains below, sequenced in a study of shared clonotypes between healthy human individuals (dated by TCRdb to 2018 to 2020). Libraries came from the immunoSEQ multiplex PCR assay. The source is immuneACCESS, and TCRdb retained only in-frame sequences with V and J called. Part of the clones is not carried over; for the studies checked, unresolved V genes explain less than half of this, and the remainder is unexplained. The sample table contains approximately 500,000 clones; only one count was recorded for almost 97% of them. The ten largest account for 0.05% to 0.07% of the sample. Sequencing input: naive CD4+ T cells sorted from blood. Read against the paper, the sample's cell subset or site label means: CD45RA+ positively selected. These receptors were collected from a woman in her twenties or thirties in good health.

V is TRBV14 and J is TRBJ1-2; a possible D gene is TRBD1 (6 bases). The germline V and J ends were trimmed by 4 bases and 0 bases, with 15 bases remaining between them. The V gene's germline CDR1 is SGHDN and CDR2 FVKESK. This CDR3 has 16 amino acids. CDR3 coding DNA: TGTGCCAGCAGCCGTGGTACGGGGACATCTAACTATGGCTACACCTTC. Translating gives CASSRGTGTSNYGYTF.

In its sample, this clone was seen once. V usage is TRBV27 and J usage is TRBJ2-3; the D gene is possibly TRBD2 (6 bases). The CDR3 is 17 amino acids. V lost 6 bases and J 1 base, leaving 20 bases between the germline ends. Looked up from germline, CDR1 is MNHEY and CDR2 is SMNVEV (reference sequence). The DNA for the CDR3 is TGTGCCAGCAGAACTCGCGGGACCTTTATTCGCACAGATACGCAGTATTTT. Translation: CASRTRGTFIRTDTQYF.

The rearrangement links TRBV28 to TRBJ2-5; D might be TRBD2 (6 bases). Germline CDR1 MDHEN, CDR2 SYDVKM. The CDR3 is 15 amino acids. V dropped 5 bases and J dropped 11 bases, with 24 bases sitting between them. CDR3 DNA: TGTGCCAGCAGTCCACAGACTAGGAGGGTCTTGGAGCAGTACTTC. Protein sequence: CASSPQTRRVLEQYF.

This sequence joins TRBV19 and TRBJ1-5, with a tentative D call TRBD1 (6 bases). CDR1 LNHDA and CDR2 SQIVND come from the germline V gene (reference sequence). Trimming shortened V by 3 bases and J by 7 bases, and 16 bases separated the two germline ends. The CDR3 spans 15 residues. The CDR3 DNA sequence: TGTGCCAGTAGTATGGTTGGACAGCGCGACCAGCCCCAGCATTTT. This encodes CASSMVGQRDQPQHF.

This clone was seen just once. V and J are TRBV15 and TRBJ1-1; D call uncertain. Germline assignment: CDR1 LNHNV and CDR2 YYDKDF (reference sequence). The V end was cut by 1 base, the J end by 4 bases, with 7 bases between. CDR3 length: 13 amino acids. CDR3: CATSRVDGTEAFF. The CDR3 DNA reads as TGTGCCACCAGCAGAGTTGACGGCACTGAAGCTTTCTTT.

This sequence joins TRBV28 and TRBJ2-1; 7 bases are shared with TRBD2. Germline V CDR1 and CDR2: MDHEN, SYDVKM. This CDR3 region has 14 residues. CDR3 in amino acids: CGLKGRDEYNEQFF. The CDR3 DNA follows: TGTGGTCTAAAGGGGAGGGACGAGTACAATGAGCAGTTCTTC.

The chain has TRBV19 and TRBJ1-2; D remains ambiguous. V was clipped by 8 bases and J by 3 bases, with 13 bases between them. The germline CDR1 and CDR2 sequences are LNHDA and SQIVND (reference sequence). The CDR3 covers 13 residues. In DNA, the CDR3 is TGTGCCAGTCCCCCCCACGGGCACTATGGCTACACCTTC. Translation gives CASPPHGHYGYTF. Looking up the rest from reference TRBV19 and TRBJ1-2 gives the full variable domain: DGGITQSPKYLFRKEGQNVTLSCEQNLNHDAMYWYRQDPGQGLRLIYYSQIVNDFQKGDIAEGYSVSREKKESFPLTVTSAQKNPTAFYLCASPPHGHYGYTFGSGTRLTVV.

J is TRBJ1-1 and V is TRBV11-3; D is unresolved. The V gene lost 1 base and the J gene lost 2 bases, with 11 bases spanning the gap. This CDR3 region has 15 residues. Germline CDR1 and CDR2: SGHNT and YENEEA. CDR3 sequence reads: CASSLAPTGNTEAFF. DNA for the CDR3: TGTGCCAGCAGCTTAGCTCCGACTGGAAACACTGAAGCTTTCTTT.

This clone has just one count. The genes are TRBV28 and TRBJ2-3; the D is unclear. Trimming removed 6 bases from V and 0 bases from J, with 10 bases in between. The CDR3 has 14 amino acids. In germline, CDR1 is MDHEN, CDR2 SYDVKM. CDR3 sequence reads: CASRLLSSTDTQYF. The CDR3 DNA follows: TGTGCCAGCAGACTATTGTCTAGCACAGATACGCAGTATTTT.

Points on this clone: Different DNA sequences within this sample yield the same CDR3. The chain joins TRBV11-2 to TRBJ2-7; D gene ambiguous. The CDR3 length is 12 residues. V was trimmed by 5 bases and J by 0 bases, leaving 5 bases between them. From germline, CDR1 is SGHAT and CDR2 FQNNGV. The CDR3 region is CASSLSSYEQYF. CDR3 sequence (DNA): TGTGCCAGCAGCCTGAGCTCCTACGAGCAGTACTTC.

The J gene is TRBJ1-4, the V gene TRBV7-9, with D tentatively TRBD1 (6 bases). Trimming shortened V by 5 bases and J by 3 bases, and 13 bases separated the two germline ends. Germline loops: CDR1 SEHNR, CDR2 FQNEAQ (reference sequence). The CDR3 loop spans 15 amino acids. The CDR3 sequence: CASSPLGGANEKLFF. Written as DNA, the CDR3 is TGTGCCAGCAGCCCCTTAGGGGGAGCTAATGAAAAACTGTTTTTT.

In the case of this clone: Other DNA sequences within the sample encode an identical CDR3. The V and J genes are TRBV18 and TRBJ1-1, with D unresolved. The germline gives CDR1 KGHSH, CDR2 LQKENI. The CDR3 is made up of 14 amino acids. The V end was cut by 0 bases, the J end by 2 bases, with 7 bases between. The CDR3 DNA follows: TGTGCCAGCTCACCACCGTCTGTTAACACTGAAGCTTTCTTT. This codes for CASSPPSVNTEAFF.

This clone showed up just once. This rearrangement joins TRBV19 to TRBJ2-3; possibly TRBD2 for D (5 bases). V was cut by 0 bases and J by 9 bases, with 7 bases left in between. CDR1 LNHDA and CDR2 SQIVND come from the germline V gene (reference sequence). This CDR3 has 12 amino acids. CDR3 in amino acids: CASSIDWRTQYF. CDR3 nucleotides: TGTGCCAGTAGTATAGACTGGAGGACGCAGTATTTT. Supplemented by reference TRBV19 and TRBJ2-3, the full variable domain reads DGGITQSPKYLFRKEGQNVTLSCEQNLNHDAMYWYRQDPGQGLRLIYYSQIVNDFQKGDIAEGYSVSREKKESFPLTVTSAQKNPTAFYLCASSIDWRTQYFGPGTRLTVL.

This chain connects TRBV2 to TRBJ2-2, with TRBD1 identical over 9 bases. This CDR3 comprises 15 residues. Per germline, CDR1 SNHLY and CDR2 FYNNEI. V shed 7 bases, J shed 2 bases, and the junction held 5 bases outside the gene matches. In nucleotides, the CDR3 is TGTGCCAGCAATTTACAGGGGGCAAACACCGGGGAGCTGTTTTTT. Translated: CASNLQGANTGELFF.